This is a list of T cell receptor beta chains from one sample in a study of T-cell memory formation after mild COVID-19. MiXCR, applied by TCRdb to the 5' RACE reads, yields one record per CDR3 protein. The repertoire holds 450,000 to 700,000 distinct CDR3 sequences, with about a sixth as singletons. Sample: PBMCs or a T cell subset sorted from them (not recorded which). The receptors stem from an adult woman who had mild COVID-19 (a few samples of this study predate the infection). Cell type and time point are not known. The CDR3 runs from the conserved cysteine through the conserved F or W. The order of the fields is V gene, J gene, D gene, clone size, CDR3 protein, CDR3 DNA. A D gene is named only where the DNA matches it firmly. Size values are once, few and many counts, or a class for expanded clones, and some rows have none.

v_gene: TRBV25-1
j_gene: TRBJ2-5
d_gene: .
abundance: .
CDR3aa: CASSLDTVQETQYF
CDR3nt: TGTGCCAGCAGCCTCGACACCGTTCAAGAGACCCAGTACTTC

v_gene: TRBV7-8
j_gene: TRBJ2-1
d_gene: TRBD2
abundance: few
CDR3aa: CASSLRASGGGDEQFF
CDR3nt: TGTGCCAGCAGCTTAAGGGCTAGCGGGGGAGGGGATGAGCAGTTCTTC

v_gene: TRBV29-1
j_gene: TRBJ2-1
d_gene: .
abundance: .
CDR3aa: CSSGRFDEQFF
CDR3nt: TGCAGCTCCGGGAGATTCGATGAGCAGTTCTTC

v_gene: TRBV7-9
j_gene: TRBJ2-7
d_gene: .
abundance: few
CDR3aa: CASSRQVSYEQYF
CDR3nt: TGTGCCAGCAGCCGACAGGTATCCTACGAGCAGTACTTC

v_gene: TRBV29-1
j_gene: TRBJ1-1
d_gene: .
abundance: .
CDR3aa: CSVVTDLMNTEAFF
CDR3nt: TGCAGCGTTGTTACAGACTTAATGAACACTGAAGCTTTCTTT

v_gene: TRBV13
j_gene: TRBJ1-6
d_gene: TRBD1
abundance: .
CDR3aa: CASSSRTGVSPLHF
CDR3nt: TGTGCCAGCAGCTCTCGGACAGGGGTTTCACCCCTCCACTTT

v_gene: TRBV2
j_gene: TRBJ2-5
d_gene: .
abundance: .
CDR3aa: CASTFAGGGETQYF
CDR3nt: TGTGCCAGCACCTTCGCCGGTGGGGGAGAGACCCAGTACTTC

v_gene: TRBV5-6
j_gene: TRBJ1-2
d_gene: .
abundance: .
CDR3aa: CASSLAGMDYGYTF
CDR3nt: TGTGCCAGCAGCTTGGCAGGGATGGACTATGGCTACACCTTC

v_gene: TRBV6-6
j_gene: TRBJ1-1
d_gene: TRBD1
abundance: few
CDR3aa: CASRDGGRGRNTEAFF
CDR3nt: TGTGCCAGCAGGGACGGTGGGAGGGGGCGGAACACTGAAGCTTTCTTT

v_gene: TRBV5-1
j_gene: TRBJ1-1
d_gene: TRBD1
abundance: many
CDR3aa: CASSPGQGADTEAFF
CDR3nt: TGCGCCAGCAGCCCGGGACAGGGGGCGGACACTGAAGCTTTCTTT

v_gene: TRBV5-1
j_gene: TRBJ2-2
d_gene: .
abundance: few
CDR3aa: CASSSEGSNTGELFF
CDR3nt: TGCGCCAGCAGCTCGGAGGGCTCGAACACCGGGGAGCTGTTTTTT

v_gene: TRBV7-9
j_gene: TRBJ2-5
d_gene: .
abundance: .
CDR3aa: CASSLYGLAQETQYF
CDR3nt: TGTGCCAGCAGCTTATATGGTCTAGCACAAGAGACCCAGTACTTC

v_gene: TRBV12-3/TRBV12-4
j_gene: TRBJ2-7
d_gene: TRBD1
abundance: many
CDR3aa: CASSPRQGEGAYEQYF
CDR3nt: TGTGCCAGCAGCCCTCGACAGGGCGAGGGTGCCTACGAGCAGTACTTC

v_gene: TRBV21-1
j_gene: TRBJ1-4
d_gene: .
abundance: few
CDR3aa: CASRPRPVRPRDNEKLFF
CDR3nt: TGTGCCAGCCGCCCGAGGCCCGTCCGCCCCAGAGATAATGAAAAACTGTTTTTT

v_gene: TRBV20-1
j_gene: TRBJ2-3
d_gene: .
abundance: .
CDR3aa: CSARDWGSSTDTQYF
CDR3nt: TGCAGTGCTAGAGATTGGGGATCCAGCACAGATACGCAGTATTTT

v_gene: TRBV4-1
j_gene: TRBJ1-1
d_gene: .
abundance: many
CDR3aa: CASSPGTGTDTEAFF
CDR3nt: TGCGCCAGCAGCCCCGGGACGGGGACTGACACTGAAGCTTTCTTT

v_gene: TRBV30
j_gene: TRBJ1-1
d_gene: .
abundance: .
CDR3aa: CAWSSHKEGTEAFF
CDR3nt: TGTGCCTGGAGCTCCCACAAGGAGGGGACTGAAGCTTTCTTT

v_gene: TRBV20-1
j_gene: TRBJ1-3
d_gene: .
abundance: few
CDR3aa: CSAKNPGRKGNTIYF
CDR3nt: TGCAGTGCTAAAAACCCGGGACGCAAGGGAAACACCATATATTTT

v_gene: TRBV9
j_gene: TRBJ2-5
d_gene: .
abundance: few
CDR3aa: CASSVNDWQGGETQYF
CDR3nt: TGTGCCAGCAGCGTGAATGATTGGCAGGGGGGAGAGACCCAGTACTTC

v_gene: TRBV7-9
j_gene: TRBJ2-1
d_gene: .
abundance: many
CDR3aa: CASSWDRNEQFF
CDR3nt: TGTGCCAGCAGCTGGGACCGGAATGAGCAGTTCTTC

v_gene: TRBV9
j_gene: TRBJ2-5
d_gene: TRBD1
abundance: .
CDR3aa: CASSLRGTETQYF
CDR3nt: TGTGCCAGCAGCCTCAGGGGGACCGAGACCCAGTACTTC

v_gene: TRBV5-1
j_gene: TRBJ2-2
d_gene: TRBD1
abundance: many
CDR3aa: CASSLRQGDTGELFF
CDR3nt: TGCGCCAGCAGCTTGCGACAGGGGGACACCGGGGAGCTGTTTTTT

v_gene: TRBV24-1
j_gene: TRBJ2-1
d_gene: .
abundance: .
CDR3aa: CATSAVLASGGEQFF
CDR3nt: TGTGCCACCAGTGCCGTACTAGCATCTGGCGGTGAGCAGTTCTTC

v_gene: TRBV27
j_gene: TRBJ1-2
d_gene: .
abundance: few
CDR3aa: CASSPTGTDYGYTF
CDR3nt: TGTGCCAGCAGTCCGACCGGGACGGACTATGGCTACACCTTC

v_gene: TRBV9
j_gene: TRBJ2-7
d_gene: .
abundance: few
CDR3aa: CASSVDPRTATYEQYF
CDR3nt: TGTGCCAGCAGCGTAGACCCAAGGACGGCCACCTACGAGCAGTACTTC

v_gene: TRBV5-4
j_gene: TRBJ2-7
d_gene: TRBD2
abundance: .
CDR3aa: CASSSRGRDYEQYF
CDR3nt: TGTGCCAGCAGCTCCCGTGGGAGGGACTACGAGCAGTACTTC

v_gene: TRBV7-2
j_gene: TRBJ2-3
d_gene: .
abundance: few
CDR3aa: CASSLVAGSSTDTQYF
CDR3nt: TGTGCCAGCAGCTTAGTGGCGGGGTCCAGCACAGATACGCAGTATTTT

v_gene: TRBV7-3
j_gene: TRBJ2-2
d_gene: .
abundance: few
CDR3aa: CASRLGGTGELFF
CDR3nt: TGTGCCAGCCGCCTGGGGGGAACCGGGGAGCTGTTTTTT

v_gene: TRBV5-1
j_gene: TRBJ1-2
d_gene: .
abundance: .
CDR3aa: CASSFEAAYGYTF
CDR3nt: TGCGCCAGCAGCTTCGAGGCCGCCTATGGCTACACCTTC

v_gene: TRBV6-2/TRBV6-3
j_gene: TRBJ2-5
d_gene: TRBD2
abundance: .
CDR3aa: CASSYLAGGEETQYF
CDR3nt: TGTGCCAGCAGTTATCTAGCGGGAGGAGAAGAGACCCAGTACTTC

v_gene: TRBV29-1
j_gene: TRBJ2-5
d_gene: .
abundance: many
CDR3aa: CSVDWGESLETQYF
CDR3nt: TGCAGCGTTGATTGGGGGGAAAGTCTAGAGACCCAGTACTTC

v_gene: TRBV7-9
j_gene: TRBJ2-7
d_gene: TRBD1
abundance: few
CDR3aa: CASSAPGQGAGEQYF
CDR3nt: TGTGCCAGCAGCGCGCCGGGACAGGGGGCAGGAGAGCAGTACTTC

v_gene: TRBV12-3/TRBV12-4
j_gene: TRBJ2-7
d_gene: .
abundance: .
CDR3aa: CASSLLWTPQYF
CDR3nt: TGTGCCAGCAGTTTGTTGTGGACGCCACAGTACTTC